A single sample is the source of the 11 T cell receptor beta chains below, sequenced in a study of cytomegalovirus exposure and HLA in healthy donors. Researchers ran the PCR with 60 Vbeta and 13 Jbeta primers. Libraries were prepared by immunoSEQ multiplex PCR; TCRdb keeps only in-frame clonotypes and omits some of them. The sample gives some 150,000 clones, roughly 80% of which show up once; more than 4% is in the top ten. The sequencing input was PBMCs. These receptors were obtained from a man in his forties in good health and CMV-seronegative.

The chain carries TRBV29-1 and TRBJ2-7; 8 bases match TRBD2. The CDR3 loop spans 12 amino acids. Germline CDR1 is SQVTM and CDR2 is ANQGSEA. V trimming: 4 bases; J trimming: 3 bases; junction bases outside the gene matches: 2. In DNA form, the CDR3 reads TGCAGCGTTGGGGGACTAGTCTACGAGCAGTACTTC. Encoded protein: CSVGGLVYEQYF.

The V gene is TRBV19, the J gene TRBJ1-1, with D unclear. CDR3 length: 13 amino acids. V was clipped by 5 bases and J by 2 bases, with 9 bases between them. CDR1 and CDR2 from the germline V gene are LNHDA and SQIVND (reference sequence). The CDR3 is CASSFTSNTEAFF. The CDR3 DNA sequence: TGTGCCAGTAGTTTTACGAGCAACACTGAAGCTTTCTTT.

This rearrangement joins TRBV27 to TRBJ1-6; D is unresolved. Germline CDR1 reads MNHEY; CDR2 reads SMNVEV (reference sequence). CDR3 size: 18 residues. V was shortened by 0 bases and J by 0 bases, with 12 bases between the two germline ends. CDR3 sequence reads: CASSLSGRPSSYNSPLHF. CDR3 bases: TGTGCCAGCAGTTTATCGGGCAGACCCAGCTCCTATAATTCACCCCTCCACTTT.

A remark on this clone: A junction end diverges from the germline sequence, so it may reflect a read error. The V gene is TRBV7-9, the J gene TRBJ1-1, with a tentative D call TRBD1 (5 bases). Germline assignment: CDR1 SEHNR and CDR2 FQNEAQ (reference sequence). The CDR3 sequence is 14 residues long. The CDR3 DNA follows: TGTTCCAGCAGCTCTCCGGGACTGTCCACTGAAGCTTTCTTT. It specifies CSSSSPGLSTEAFF.

The V call is TRBV7-9, the J call TRBJ1-2; D ambiguous. The length of the CDR3 is 14 residues. Germline V CDR1 and CDR2: SEHNR, FQNEAQ (reference sequence). Trimming removed 4 bases from V and 8 bases from J, with 17 bases in between. CDR3 loop: CASSSPGRSVGYTF. CDR3 DNA sequence: TGTGCCAGCAGCTCCCCGGGGAGGTCCGTGGGCTACACCTTC.

The J gene is TRBJ2-2, the V gene TRBV19, with 11 bases lining up with TRBD2. The germline gives CDR1 LNHDA, CDR2 SQIVND (reference sequence). V lost 8 bases, J lost 7 bases, and 9 bases stayed unmatched. This CDR3 has 15 amino acids. The chain's CDR3 is CASLLSGGGIGELFF. The CDR3 region has the DNA TGTGCCAGTCTCCTTAGCGGGGGGGGCATCGGGGAGCTGTTTTTT.

The chain employs TRBV9 and TRBJ2-1; 9 bases are a match to TRBD2. The V gene's germline CDR1 is SGDLS and CDR2 YYNGEE. The CDR3 runs 19 residues. Germline trimming cut 0 bases from V and 4 bases from J; bases unmatched to any gene: 14. The CDR3 region has the DNA TGTGCCAGCAGCGTAGACTTGCATTTGACTAGCGGACCTTACAATGAGCAGTTCTTC. Protein sequence: CASSVDLHLTSGPYNEQFF.

V gene TRBV9 combines with J gene TRBJ1-2, with a possible D match to TRBD1 (5 bases). Trimming pared 3 bases from V and 2 bases from J, leaving 14 bases between. This CDR3 is built from 15 residues. Germline loops: CDR1 SGDLS, CDR2 YYNGEE. This CDR3 is CASSGPGLPNYGYTF. The CDR3 DNA follows: TGTGCCAGCAGCGGACCGGGACTGCCAAACTATGGCTACACCTTC.

The J gene is TRBJ2-3, the V gene TRBV18, with 15 bases that match TRBD2. This CDR3 is built from 20 residues. V lost 5 bases and J lost 0; bases outside the gene matches: 12. Germline CDR1 reads KGHSH; CDR2 reads LQKENI. The CDR3 DNA is TGTGCCAGCTCATACCGGACCGGGACTAGCGGGGGGTTTAGCACAGATACGCAGTATTTT. Protein sequence: CASSYRTGTSGGFSTDTQYF.

This clone was seen more than once but under ten times. The V gene is TRBV7-2, the J gene TRBJ2-7; no reliable D call. CDR1 and CDR2 (germline): SGHTA, FQGNSA. This CDR3 region has 13 residues. Trimming left V 2 bases short and J 0 bases short, with 5 bases between. CDR3 amino acids: CASSLPDSYEQYF. DNA for the CDR3: TGTGCCAGCAGCTTACCAGACTCCTACGAGCAGTACTTC.

This chain uses TRBV4-3 with TRBJ1-2; 10 nucleotides match TRBD1. The CDR3 sequence is 16 residues long. V lost 0 bases, J lost 4 bases, and 5 bases stayed unmatched. The germline CDR1 and CDR2 sequences are LGHNA and YSLEER. CDR3 in amino acids: CASSQEGTGVVYGYTF. The CDR3, as DNA: TGCGCCAGCAGCCAAGAGGGGACAGGGGTTGTCTATGGCTACACCTTC.